These 26 T cell receptor beta chains were sequenced from one sample in a study of identical twins. TCRdb itself ran the 5' RACE reads through MiXCR, one entry per CDR3 protein. Found here are around 960,000 distinct CDR3 sequences, roughly 12% of them singletons; the top ten hold about 1.5%. Separately, the same data were catalogued under a study of yellow fever vaccine responses in identical twins.

Sequenced input: PBMCs. The receptors here all came from a woman in her late teens or twenties in good health.

This clonotype was observed a few times. V is TRBV3-1 and J is TRBJ2-5; D remains ambiguous. The CDR3 runs to 13 residues. The germline V gene has CDR1 LGHDT and CDR2 YNNKEL (reference sequence). The V end was cut by 1 base, the J end by 10 bases, with 13 bases between. CDR3 sequence (DNA): TGTGCCAGCAGCCAAGGGGTCATAAAGGACCAGTACTTC. Amino acids: CASSQGVIKDQYF.

CDR3 protein: CASSTGGANVLTF. CDR3 in DNA: TGTGCCAGTAGTACGGGAGGGGCCAACGTCCTGACTTTC. The chain has TRBV19 and TRBJ2-6; D possibly corresponds to TRBD2 (5 bases). This CDR3 is 13 amino acids long. V was trimmed by 4 bases and J by 4 bases, leaving 5 bases between them. Germline loops: CDR1 LNHDA, CDR2 SQIVND (reference sequence).

In its sample, this clonotype was seen a few times. The chain recombines TRBV29-1 with TRBJ1-1; D gene ambiguous. Per the germline V gene, CDR1 is SQVTM and CDR2 is ANQGSEA. Trimming left V 8 bases short and J 0 bases short, with 10 bases between. CDR3 length: 12 residues. CDR3 DNA sequence: TGCAGCCACTCGGAGGTGAACACTGAAGCTTTCTTT. Protein: CSHSEVNTEAFF.

The rearrangement uses TRBV12-3 or TRBV12-4 and TRBJ1-3, with TRBD1 matching over 8 bases. The CDR3 has 15 amino acids. Trimming took 5 bases from V and 0 from J; bases not matched to a gene: 3. CDR3 region: CASSHRGASGNTIYF. The CDR3 nucleotides read TGTGCCAGCAGTCACAGGGGGGCCTCTGGAAACACCATATATTTT.

The chain couples TRBV4-2 to TRBJ2-2; D is perhaps TRBD1 (6 bases). Germline-derived CDR1 and CDR2 are LGHNA and YNFKEQ. The CDR3 totals 16 residues. Trimming stripped 1 base from V and 3 bases from J, with 12 bases between. The CDR3 protein is CASSQVRGWDTGELFF. The CDR3 DNA is TGTGCCAGCAGCCAAGTCAGGGGTTGGGACACCGGGGAGCTGTTTTTT.

V usage is TRBV15 and J usage is TRBJ2-3, with 7 nucleotides matching TRBD1. The germline gives CDR1 LNHNV, CDR2 YYDKDF (reference sequence). V lost 6 bases to trimming and J lost 2 bases; unmatched junction nucleotides: 8. The CDR3 is 15 residues long. The chain's CDR3 is CATSLGQGVTDTQYF. CDR3 coding DNA: TGTGCCACCAGTTTGGGTCAGGGGGTCACAGATACGCAGTATTTT.

This clonotype was seen many times. V gene TRBV10-3 combines with J gene TRBJ1-2, with 9 bases identical to TRBD1. Germline CDR1 ENHRY, CDR2 SYGVKD. This CDR3 has 12 amino acids. V gave up 9 bases and J gave up 4 bases; unmatched junction bases: 3. The CDR3 DNA sequence: TGTGCCATAGGACAGGGGACCTATGGCTACACCTTC. The encoded protein is CAIGQGTYGYTF.

In this sample, this clonotype turned up a few times. The chain links TRBV2 to TRBJ2-1; 11 bases map to TRBD2. The CDR3 consists of 17 residues. Per the germline V gene, CDR1 is SNHLY and CDR2 is FYNNEI. The ends lost 3 bases at V and 9 bases at J; junction bases unmatched: 13. DNA of the CDR3: TGTGCCAGCAGTGATTGGTTAGCGGGAGGGGTTCGCCCTGAGCAGTTCTTC. Amino acid sequence: CASSDWLAGGVRPEQFF.

This chain joins TRBV29-1 and TRBJ2-2; a weak D match, TRBD2 (5 bases). V dropped 6 bases and J dropped 4 bases, with 12 bases sitting between them. The CDR3 totals 13 residues. The V gene's germline CDR1 is SQVTM and CDR2 ANQGSEA. CDR3 DNA: TGCAGCGTAGGCTCTGCGGGCACCGGGGAGCTGTTTTTT. It encodes CSVGSAGTGELFF.

V is TRBV27 and J is TRBJ2-6, with D uncertain. This CDR3 comprises 17 residues. Germline CDR1 and CDR2: MNHEY and SMNVEV (reference sequence). V lost 5 bases and J 4 bases, leaving 18 bases between the germline ends. CDR3 nucleotides: TGTGCCAGCAGTCCCCGAAGGATGGCGTCGGGGGCCAACGTCCTGACTTTC. It encodes CASSPRRMASGANVLTF.

The sample holds many counts of this clonotype. The rearrangement joins TRBV4-1 to TRBJ1-2, with D hard to call. The germline CDR1 and CDR2 sequences are MGHRA and YSYEKL. This CDR3 is 14 amino acids long. V lost 0 bases and J 3 bases, leaving 8 bases between the germline ends. The CDR3 DNA follows: TGCGCCAGCAGCCAAGATCCCTGGGACTATGGCTACACCTTC. It specifies CASSQDPWDYGYTF.

This chain uses TRBV2 with TRBJ1-1; D remains ambiguous. From germline, CDR1 is SNHLY and CDR2 FYNNEI. The CDR3 sequence is 9 residues long. V shed 3 bases and J shed 10 bases, with 3 bases lying between them. The DNA for the CDR3 is TGTGCCAGCAGTGATATAGCTTTCTTT. Its translation is CASSDIAFF.

This clonotype was seen at least ten times. The CDR3 reads CATSRDHLAGTLLDTQYF. CDR3 in DNA: TGTGCCACCAGCAGAGACCACCTAGCGGGGACACTTTTGGATACGCAGTATTTT. This chain connects TRBV15 to TRBJ2-3; 9 nucleotides line up with TRBD2. The ends lost 0 bases at V and 6 bases at J; junction bases unmatched: 13. Germline assignment: CDR1 LNHNV and CDR2 YYDKDF (reference sequence). CDR3 length equals 18 residues.

This clonotype has a handful of counts. The rearrangement uses TRBV5-1 and TRBJ2-7; possibly TRBD1 or TRBD2 for D (5 bases each). V lost 4 bases to trimming and J lost 4 bases, with 15 bases between them. The CDR3 extends over 14 amino acids. CDR1 and CDR2 from the germline V gene are SGHRS and YFSETQ. This chain's CDR3 is CASSRDPNLYEQYF. DNA for the CDR3: TGCGCCAGCAGCAGGGACCCGAACCTATACGAGCAGTACTTC. The full variable domain, in which reference TRBV5-1 and TRBJ2-7 provide the parts outside the CDR3, is KAGVTQTPRYLIKTRGQQVTLSCSPISGHRSVSWYQQTPGQGLQFLFEYFSETQRNKGNFPGRFSGRQFSNSRSEMNVSTLELGDSALYLCASSRDPNLYEQYFGPGTRLTVT.

The chain is built from TRBV6-1 and TRBJ2-7, with a weak D call TRBD2 (5 bases). The CDR3 sequence is 15 residues long. The germline V and J ends were trimmed by 6 bases and 4 bases, with 19 bases remaining between them. CDR1 is MNHNS and CDR2 is SASEGT in the germline V gene. Here the CDR3 reads CASSPEEGQGYEQYV. CDR3 coding DNA: TGTGCCAGCAGCCCTGAAGAGGGCCAAGGTTACGAGCAGTACGTC.

This chain joins TRBV27 and TRBJ2-1; D is unclear. Germline loops: CDR1 MNHEY, CDR2 SMNVEV (reference sequence). The V gene lost 0 bases and the J gene lost 8 bases, with 14 bases spanning the gap. This CDR3 region has 15 residues. CDR3: CASSLSLWTVDEQFF. CDR3 in DNA: TGTGCCAGCAGTTTATCGTTATGGACGGTGGATGAGCAGTTCTTC.

This clonotype came up a few times. This chain links TRBV7-3 with TRBJ2-2; D perhaps matches TRBD2 (5 bases). With 4 bases removed from V and 6 bases from J, the gap between germline ends came to 9 bases. The CDR3 is 13 residues long. CDR1 SGHTA and CDR2 FQGTGA come from the germline V gene. CDR3 residues: CASSSLGSGELFF. DNA for the CDR3: TGTGCCAGCAGCTCACTAGGCTCCGGGGAGCTGTTTTTT.

The genes are TRBV6-5 and TRBJ1-3, with D uncertain. Germline-derived CDR1 and CDR2 are MNHEY and SVGAGI. CDR3 length equals 14 residues. V gave up 1 base and J gave up 2 bases, with 6 bases separating them. This chain's CDR3 is CASSYLGTGNTIYF. Here the CDR3 DNA reads TGTGCCAGCAGTTACTTGGGGACTGGAAACACCATATATTTT.

In DNA form, the CDR3 reads TGCGCCAGCAGCCATACAGGGTACGGCACTGAAGCTTTCTTT. It translates to CASSHTGYGTEAFF. The chain carries TRBV4-1 and TRBJ1-1; D might be TRBD1 (6 bases). Germline V gives CDR1 MGHRA, CDR2 YSYEKL. The V end was cut by 3 bases, the J end by 4 bases, with 12 bases between. The CDR3 consists of 14 residues.

This clonotype came up many times. The V gene is TRBV27, the J gene TRBJ2-1; TRBD2 matches 9 bases. CDR1 is MNHEY and CDR2 is SMNVEV in the germline V gene (reference sequence). With 3 bases clipped from V and 5 bases from J, the junction kept 5 bases outside the gene matches. This CDR3 has 15 residues. The CDR3 DNA follows: TGTGCCAGCAGTTTTAGAGCGGGAGGACACAATGAGCAGTTCTTC. This gives the protein CASSFRAGGHNEQFF.

This chain connects TRBV5-1 to TRBJ2-4; D is unresolved. The V gene lost 1 base and the J gene lost 0 bases, with 11 bases spanning the gap. This CDR3 comprises 16 residues. Germline CDR1 SGHRS, CDR2 YFSETQ. CDR3 loop: CASSLSSFLAKNIQYF. The CDR3, as DNA: TGCGCCAGCAGCTTGTCCTCTTTCCTAGCCAAAAACATTCAGTACTTC.

This clonotype came up many times. V usage is TRBV20-1 and J usage is TRBJ2-1; 7 bases match TRBD2. V shed 3 bases and J 8 bases; nucleotides not matched to a gene: 13. The CDR3 is 15 residues long. Germline CDR1 DFQATT, CDR2 SNEGSKA (reference sequence). The CDR3 DNA reads as TGCAGTGCTAGGAGGGTCCGGGAGGTACTCCATGAGCAGTTCTTC. This translates into CSARRVREVLHEQFF.

V is TRBV6-1 and J is TRBJ1-6; 8 bases align to TRBD1. The CDR3 totals 15 residues. V lost 7 bases to trimming and J lost 6 bases; unmatched junction nucleotides: 8. Germline V gene sequence: CDR1 MNHNS, CDR2 SASEGT. The chain's CDR3 is CASIHVGQGNSPLHF. CDR3 DNA: TGTGCCAGCATTCATGTTGGACAGGGTAATTCACCCCTCCACTTT.

There are a few counts of this clonotype. The chain couples TRBV6-1 to TRBJ2-7; D is unclear. Germline V gives CDR1 MNHNS, CDR2 SASEGT. The CDR3 covers 15 residues. V shed 3 bases and J shed 0 bases, with 12 bases lying between them. The CDR3: CASSDGPMSSYEQYV. CDR3 nucleotides: TGTGCCAGCAGTGATGGACCCATGAGCTCCTACGAGCAGTACGTC.

This clonotype was seen at least ten times. The chain is built from TRBV12-3 or TRBV12-4 and TRBJ2-2; the match to TRBD2 covers 8 bases. The CDR3 sequence is 16 residues long. J gave up 0 bases and V 5 bases, and 5 bases lay outside the gene matches. In DNA form, the CDR3 reads TGTGCCAGCAGTCCCACGGGAGGGCCGAACACCGGGGAGCTGTTTTTT. The encoded protein is CASSPTGGPNTGELFF.

V usage is TRBV24-1 and J usage is TRBJ2-1; TRBD2 matches at 8 bases. J lost 5 bases, V lost 7 bases, and 6 bases had no gene match. CDR1 is KGHDR and CDR2 is SFDVKD in the germline V gene. This CDR3 has 14 residues. The CDR3 reads CATSIRGGHNEQFF. The CDR3 DNA sequence: TGTGCCACCAGCATCCGGGGGGGCCACAATGAGCAGTTCTTC.